The clone carrying this TCR beta chain was seen only once. Its target is unknown. RNA transcripts were the template for amplifying TCR beta CDR3 regions. A first-round RT-PCR of the TCR CDR3 used the HTBI primer set. TCRdb reprocessed the multiplex PCR reads with MiXCR, giving one entry per CDR3 protein. The sample comprises roughly 500,000 distinct CDR3 sequences, 40% to 50% of which are singletons, and about two fifths rests with the top ten. These data are taken from a study of T cells in Graves' hyperthyroidism and ophthalmopathy. Whole-study findings and limits: Also found in blood were most expanded thyroid clonotypes above 0.001.

V lost 2 bases and J lost 6, with 11 bases in between. The CDR3 loop spans 13 amino acids. CDR1 SGHRS and CDR2 YFSETQ come from the germline V gene. The source of this sequence is an adult woman with Graves' disease, either hyperthyroidism or ophthalmopathy (not recorded which). Sequenced sample: peripheral blood or thyroid tissue (not recorded which). The rearrangement links TRBV5-1 to TRBJ1-1; D is uncertain. The CDR3 loop is CASSLNSQAEAFF. The CDR3 DNA is TGCGCCAGCAGCTTAAACTCCCAGGCTGAAGCTTTCTTT.